These 18 T cell receptor beta chains were sequenced from one sample in a study of radiotherapy plus CTLA-4 blockade in lung cancer. Repertoires were generated with immunoSEQ multiplex PCR, while TCRdb's copy carries only in-frame clones and drops some. The sample gives 95,000 to 150,000 clones, 90% of which show up once; 6.9% is in the top ten. The sample was peripheral blood, taken from a patient treated with radiotherapy plus ipilimumab. All receptors come from a human donor with non-small cell lung cancer that progressed on radiotherapy plus ipilimumab.

Concerning this clone itself: The junction departs from germline at one end; a sequencing error may be responsible. The V gene is TRBV9, the J gene TRBJ2-7; 16 bases map to TRBD2. Germline V gene data show CDR1 as SGDLS and CDR2 as YYNGEE. This CDR3 spans 17 amino acids. In DNA form, the CDR3 reads TGTGCCAGCACCGTAGGGGGACTAGCGGGAGGGGACTACGAGCAGTACTTC. The encoded protein is CASTVGGLAGGDYEQYF.

This chain joins TRBV5-1 and TRBJ2-1; a possible D gene is TRBD2 (5 bases). This CDR3 contains 15 residues. Trimming pared 4 bases from V and 0 bases from J, leaving 11 bases between. CDR1 and CDR2 from the germline V gene are SGHRS and YFSETQ. CDR3 residues: CASSPEGISYNEQFF. For the CDR3, the DNA is TGCGCCAGCAGCCCAGAGGGAATCTCCTACAATGAGCAGTTCTTC.

The V and J genes are TRBV18 and TRBJ2-7; TRBD1 matches 9 bases. CDR3 size: 14 residues. From germline, CDR1 is KGHSH and CDR2 LQKENI. J lost 2 bases, V lost 4 bases, and 3 bases had no gene match. Here the CDR3 DNA reads TGTGCCAGCTCACTGGACAGGGGCCCCTACGAGCAGTACTTC. This translates into CASSLDRGPYEQYF.

V and J are TRBV29-1 and TRBJ1-1, with D unclear. CDR3 length: 11 residues. Germline V gives CDR1 SQVTM, CDR2 ANQGSEA. Trimming stripped 7 bases from V and 1 base from J, with 7 bases between. CDR3 amino acids: CSGEGNTEAFF. CDR3 DNA sequence: TGCAGCGGCGAAGGGAACACTGAAGCTTTCTTT.

The chain links TRBV14 to TRBJ1-3; D is possibly TRBD1 (6 bases). Germline CDR1 reads SGHDN; CDR2 reads FVKESK. Trimming shortened V by 2 bases and J by 8 bases, and 16 bases separated the two germline ends. The length of the CDR3 is 15 residues. CDR3 loop: CASSQRDTLRHTIYF. In DNA form, the CDR3 reads TGTGCCAGCAGCCAACGGGACACCCTTCGGCACACCATATATTTT.

The V and J genes are TRBV19 and TRBJ1-2; no reliable D call. This CDR3 comprises 13 residues. Germline loops: CDR1 LNHDA, CDR2 SQIVND (reference sequence). Trimming took 2 bases from V and 8 from J, leaving 12 bases between them. CDR3: CASSISSKAGYTF. In DNA, the CDR3 is TGTGCCAGTAGTATATCCTCAAAAGCAGGCTACACCTTC.

The J gene is TRBJ1-1, the V gene TRBV28; D not resolved. The germline V and J ends were trimmed by 2 bases and 5 bases, with 6 bases remaining between them. The length of the CDR3 is 12 residues. CDR1 and CDR2 (germline): MDHEN, SYDVKM. CDR3 sequence (DNA): TGTGCCAGCAGTTTAAAGGTAACTGAAGCTTTCTTT. It encodes CASSLKVTEAFF. Combining the CDR3 with reference TRBV28 and TRBJ1-1 gives the whole variable domain DVKVTQSSRYLVKRTGEKVFLECVQDMDHENMFWYRQDPGLGLRLIYFSYDVKMKEKGDIPEGYSVSREKKERFSLILESASTNQTSMYLCASSLKVTEAFFGQGTRLTVV.

The chain carries TRBV6-6 and TRBJ2-5; D is possibly TRBD2 (5 bases). The germline V and J ends were trimmed by 5 bases and 5 bases, with 21 bases remaining between them. The germline CDR1 and CDR2 sequences are MNHNY and SVGAGI (reference sequence). The CDR3 has 16 residues. The CDR3 nucleotides are TGTGCCAGCAGTCCTCATCCGGGCCCACAGCGGGAGACCCAGTACTTC. Its protein is CASSPHPGPQRETQYF.

The V gene is TRBV29-1, the J gene TRBJ2-5, with a weak D call TRBD2 (6 bases). The CDR3 extends over 14 amino acids. CDR1 is SQVTM and CDR2 is ANQGSEA in the germline V gene. V lost 7 bases and J lost 4, with 19 bases in between. The CDR3 coding sequence is TGCAGCGCTCTTATCAGGGACGGGGGAGAGACCCAGTACTTC. This sequence encodes CSALIRDGGETQYF.

The V gene is TRBV5-1, the J gene TRBJ2-6; 12 bases agree with TRBD2. CDR1 is SGHRS and CDR2 is YFSETQ in the germline V gene. This CDR3 region has 20 residues. V lost 0 bases, J lost 0 bases, and 7 bases stayed unmatched. CDR3 residues: CASSLAALTSGSSGANVLTF. The CDR3 DNA reads as TGCGCCAGCAGCTTGGCCGCTTTGACTAGCGGGAGCTCTGGGGCCAACGTCCTGACTTTC.

The CDR3 bases are TGTGCCAGCAGCCTGATTAGCTCCTACAATGAGCAGTTCTTC. This gives the protein CASSLISSYNEQFF. V gene TRBV14 combines with J gene TRBJ2-1, with unresolved D. The CDR3 loop spans 14 amino acids. With 4 bases removed from V and 0 bases from J, the gap between germline ends came to 7 bases. Per the germline V gene, CDR1 is SGHDN and CDR2 is FVKESK.

On this clone itself: One junction end disagrees with the germline gene, perhaps due to a read error. The chain is built from TRBV7-7 and TRBJ2-2, with 11 bases aligning to TRBD2. This CDR3 spans 20 amino acids. Germline values: CDR1 SSHAT, CDR2 FNYEAQ (reference sequence). CDR3 bases: TGTGCTAGCAGTAAGACCGGGACTAGCGGAAGGAATTGCCCCTCCGGGGAGCTGTTTTTT. Its protein product is CASSKTGTSGRNCPSGELFF.

This chain links TRBV5-8 with TRBJ1-2; D not certain. The CDR3 runs 15 residues. Germline-derived CDR1 and CDR2 are SGHTS and YDEGEE. Trimming took off 3 bases at V and 1 base at J, with 13 bases between the two ends. The CDR3 loop is CASSWSWAFNYGYTF. In nucleotides, the CDR3 is TGTGCCAGCAGCTGGAGTTGGGCATTTAACTATGGCTACACCTTC.

This rearrangement joins TRBV2 to TRBJ1-1, with unresolved D. This CDR3 has 14 amino acids. The V gene's germline CDR1 is SNHLY and CDR2 FYNNEI. V shed 3 bases and J shed 1 base, with 9 bases lying between them. This CDR3 is CASSEYGRNTEAFF. The CDR3 nucleotides read TGTGCCAGCAGTGAGTACGGGAGGAACACTGAAGCTTTCTTT.

This chain connects TRBV5-1 to TRBJ2-1; maybe TRBD1 (5 bases). Trimming removed 4 bases at V and 11 bases at J, with 19 bases between. CDR1 and CDR2 from the germline V gene are SGHRS and YFSETQ. CDR3 length equals 14 residues. CDR3 nucleotide sequence: TGCGCCAGCAGCCGACCGGACAATACAATGAAGCAGTTCTTC. It yields the protein CASSRPDNTMKQFF.

The CDR3 DNA sequence: TGTGCCAGCAGCGTAGCAAATCGGGGCACAGATACGCAGTATTTT. Its translation is CASSVANRGTDTQYF. The rearrangement joins TRBV9 to TRBJ2-3; D is undetermined. The CDR3 is 15 residues long. Germline CDR1 reads SGDLS; CDR2 reads YYNGEE. V was trimmed by 0 bases and J by 1 base, leaving 9 bases between them.

The V and J genes are TRBV7-6 and TRBJ1-5; D ambiguous. Trimming shortened V by 5 bases and J by 4 bases, and 21 bases separated the two germline ends. This CDR3 has 17 residues. Germline V gives CDR1 SGHVS, CDR2 FNYEAQ. The chain's CDR3 is CASSPRSNSWVNQPQHF. The CDR3 coding sequence is TGTGCCAGCAGCCCCCGATCGAATTCCTGGGTAAATCAGCCCCAGCATTTT.

J is TRBJ1-4 and V is TRBV6-1; D gene ambiguous. Germline CDR1 is MNHNS and CDR2 is SASEGT. Deletions cut 3 bases from V and 0 bases from J, with 5 bases between. The CDR3 consists of 14 residues. Here the CDR3 DNA reads TGTGCCAGCAGTGATATTGCAACTAATGAAAAACTGTTTTTT. It yields the protein CASSDIATNEKLFF.